Below are 5 T cell receptor beta chains sequenced from a single sample in a study of blood T cell repertoires in COVID-19. Assay: immunoSEQ multiplex PCR; the TCRdb copy retains only in-frame clones and omits some. The sample records about 12,000 clones, 65% to 80% being singletons. Material for sequencing was peripheral blood. The receptors derive from a man aged 55 to 70 with COVID-19, enrolled during active disease.

The chain joins TRBV9 to TRBJ2-2; 12 bases are shared with TRBD2. Germline V CDR1 and CDR2: SGDLS, YYNGEE. The CDR3 loop spans 20 amino acids. J lost 2 bases, V lost 4 bases, and 15 bases had no gene match. For the CDR3, the DNA is TGTGCCAGCAGCACCCCGGGACTAGCGGGTCTGGGGCTTAACACCGGGGAGCTGTTTTTT. Amino acids: CASSTPGLAGLGLNTGELFF.

As DNA, the CDR3 is TGCAGCGCGACCGCCGGGTCTTACAATGAGCAGTTCTTC. Amino acids: CSATAGSYNEQFF. V usage is TRBV29-1 and J usage is TRBJ2-1, with D unresolved. Trimming removed 7 bases at V and 4 bases at J, with 14 bases between. The CDR3 loop spans 13 amino acids. Germline V gene data show CDR1 as SQVTM and CDR2 as ANQGSEA.

The V call is TRBV5-1, the J call TRBJ2-3; no clear D gene. This CDR3 comprises 15 residues. Trimming took off 1 base at V and 0 bases at J, with 9 bases between the two ends. The germline V gene has CDR1 SGHRS and CDR2 YFSETQ. DNA of the CDR3: TGCGCCAGCAGCTTGCGCGCCGCTAGCACAGATACGCAGTATTTT. As protein: CASSLRAASTDTQYF.

The chain uses TRBV19 and TRBJ2-5, with TRBD2 matching over 13 bases. CDR1 is LNHDA, CDR2 SQIVND, per germline (reference sequence). V lost 3 bases and J lost 3; bases outside the gene matches: 10. This CDR3 spans 18 amino acids. For the CDR3, the DNA is TGTGCCAGTAGTATCCGGACTAGCGGGAGAATTTTAGAAGAGACCCAGTACTTC. Residues: CASSIRTSGRILEETQYF.

CDR3 region: CAISTLAGAGETQYF. In DNA, the CDR3 is TGTGCCATCAGCACACTGGCGGGAGCGGGGGAGACCCAGTACTTC. The chain carries TRBV10-3 and TRBJ2-5; 7 nucleotides line up with TRBD2. The CDR3 is made up of 15 amino acids. After removal of 6 bases from V and 5 bases from J, the junction contained 12 bases not matched to a gene. The V gene's germline CDR1 is ENHRY and CDR2 SYGVKD.